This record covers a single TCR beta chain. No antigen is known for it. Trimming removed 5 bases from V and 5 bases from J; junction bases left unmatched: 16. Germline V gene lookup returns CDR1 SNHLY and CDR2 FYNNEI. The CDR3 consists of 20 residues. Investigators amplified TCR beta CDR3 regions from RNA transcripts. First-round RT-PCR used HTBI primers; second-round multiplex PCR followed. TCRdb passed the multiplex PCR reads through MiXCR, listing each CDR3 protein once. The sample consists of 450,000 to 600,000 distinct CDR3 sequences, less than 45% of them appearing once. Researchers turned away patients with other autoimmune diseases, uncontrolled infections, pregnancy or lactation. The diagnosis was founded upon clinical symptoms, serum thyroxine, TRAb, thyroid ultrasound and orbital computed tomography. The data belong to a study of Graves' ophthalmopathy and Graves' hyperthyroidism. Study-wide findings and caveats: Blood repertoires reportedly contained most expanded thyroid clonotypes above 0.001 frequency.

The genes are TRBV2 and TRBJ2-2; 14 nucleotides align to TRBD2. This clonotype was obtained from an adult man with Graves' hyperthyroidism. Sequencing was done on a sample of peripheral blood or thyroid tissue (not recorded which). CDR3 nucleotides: TGTGCCAGCAGTTACTCCGGGGGACTAGCGGGAGTCGGAGGGACCGGGGAGCTGTTTTTT. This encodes CASSYSGGLAGVGGTGELFF. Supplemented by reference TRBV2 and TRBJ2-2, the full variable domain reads EPEVTQTPSHQVTQMGQEVILRCVPISNHLYFYWYRQILGQKVEFLVSFYNNEISEKSEIFDDQFSVERPDGSNFTLKIRSTKLEDSAMYFCASSYSGGLAGVGGTGELFFGEGSRLTVL.